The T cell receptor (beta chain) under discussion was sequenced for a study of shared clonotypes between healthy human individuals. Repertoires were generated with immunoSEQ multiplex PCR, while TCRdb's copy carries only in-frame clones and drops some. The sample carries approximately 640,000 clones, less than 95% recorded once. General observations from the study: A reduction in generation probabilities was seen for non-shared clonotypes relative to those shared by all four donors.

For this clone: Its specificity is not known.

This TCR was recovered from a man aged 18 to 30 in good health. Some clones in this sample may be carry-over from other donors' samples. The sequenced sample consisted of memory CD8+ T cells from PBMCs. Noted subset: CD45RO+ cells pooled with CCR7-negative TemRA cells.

The CDR3 spells CAISESLDTQYF. The CDR3 DNA is TGTGCCATCAGTGAGTCGTTAGATACGCAGTATTTT. V is TRBV10-3 and J is TRBJ2-3, with unresolved D. The germline gives CDR1 ENHRY, CDR2 SYGVKD. This CDR3 contains 12 residues. V dropped 0 bases and J dropped 5 bases, with 3 bases sitting between them.